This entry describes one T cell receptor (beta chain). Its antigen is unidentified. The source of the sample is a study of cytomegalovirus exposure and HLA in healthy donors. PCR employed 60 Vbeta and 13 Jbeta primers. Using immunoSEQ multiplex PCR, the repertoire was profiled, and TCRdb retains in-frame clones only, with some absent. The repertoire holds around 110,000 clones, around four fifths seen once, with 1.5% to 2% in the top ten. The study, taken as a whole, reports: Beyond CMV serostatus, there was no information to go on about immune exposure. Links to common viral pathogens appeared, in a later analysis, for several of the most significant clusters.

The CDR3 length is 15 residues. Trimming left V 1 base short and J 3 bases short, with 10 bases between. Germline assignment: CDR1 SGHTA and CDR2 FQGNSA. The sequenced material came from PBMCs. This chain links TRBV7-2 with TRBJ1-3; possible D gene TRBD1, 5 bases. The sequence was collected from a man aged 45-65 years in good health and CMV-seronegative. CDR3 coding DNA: TGTGCCAGCAGCTTAGACAGGACGGTTGGAAACACCATATATTTT. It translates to CASSLDRTVGNTIYF.